This T cell receptor (beta chain) was recorded in a study of shared clonotypes between healthy human individuals. Deep-level assay runs were performed. The method was immunoSEQ multiplex PCR; TCRdb's version includes in-frame clones alone and lacks a portion of them. The table includes roughly 1,800,000 clones, less than 95% detected once. Positively selected for CCR7, the CD45RO-negative cells used as naive CD8 cells excluded terminally differentiated effector memory CD45RA+ cells. V was trimmed by 0 bases and J by 0 bases, leaving 9 bases between them. This CDR3 contains 16 residues. Germline V CDR1 and CDR2: SGHDT, YYEEEE.

Sequenced sample: naive CD8+ T cells sorted from blood. The TCR sequence derives from a man in his late teens or twenties in good health. V usage is TRBV5-6 and J usage is TRBJ1-4; maybe TRBD1 (6 bases). Here the CDR3 reads CASSLGTVATNEKLFF. In DNA form, the CDR3 reads TGTGCCAGCAGCTTGGGGACAGTTGCAACTAATGAAAAACTGTTTTTT.